The clone carrying this T cell receptor delta chain showed up just a few times. Its matching antigen is unknown. This specimen belongs to a study of Vδ1+ human thymocytes. Extracted RNA was reverse transcribed into cDNA. The CDR3 regions were amplified by multiplex PCR from V-gene primers to a constant-region primer. TCRdb made new clone calls on the multiplex PCR reads using CATT. The sample lists 70,000 or so delta-chain clones; around 30% were seen once. General study points: In the thymus, TRG and TRD repertoires looked highly polyclonal with Gaussian CDR3 lengths. Unexpected Vdelta2 sequences could cause misinterpretation of bulk repertoire data. Many TRG clonotypes were shared between donors; TRD repertoires were essentially private.

The V end lost 4 bases, the J end lost 4 bases, and 16 bases lay between the germline ends. The CDR3 is made up of 15 amino acids. Germline CDR1 is TSWWSYY and CDR2 is QGS. After alphabeta T cell depletion, CD3+ Vdelta1+ Vdelta2- thymocytes were sorted. Purity of the sorted Vdelta1+ thymocytes ranged from 98% to 99.6%. The chain uses TRDV1 and TRDJ1, with unresolved D. The sequenced sample was Vdelta1+ gamma-delta thymocytes from the thymus. The subset was: FACS-sorted CD3+ TCRalphabeta- TCRVdelta1+ TCRVdelta2- thymocytes. This TCR derives from a boy under three years old who had congenital heart surgery. The chain's CDR3 is CALGGPPVPHDKLIF. The CDR3 DNA reads as TGTGCTCTTGGGGGACCGCCCGTCCCACACGATAAACTCATCTTT.